A single sample gave rise to the 13 T cell receptor beta chains below, sequenced in a study. MiXCR, applied by TCRdb to the RT-PCR reads, yields one record per CDR3 protein. The sample has almost 700,000 distinct CDR3 sequences; 13% to 15% are singletons. Sequencing input: memory CD4+ T cells from blood. These receptors were collected from a female donor in good health, serving as a healthy control.

This chain links TRBV11-2 with TRBJ2-7; 12 nucleotides line up with TRBD2. Germline V gene sequence: CDR1 SGHAT, CDR2 FQNNGV. J was trimmed by 3 bases and V by 6 bases; bases with no gene match: 6. The CDR3 loop spans 15 amino acids. The CDR3 DNA reads as TGTGCCAGCAGTTTCCAACTAGCGGGAGGCTACGAGCAGTACTTC. Translation gives CASSFQLAGGYEQYF.

This clonotype was counted between two and nine times. V and J are TRBV11-2 and TRBJ2-5; TRBD1 might be the D (5 bases). The germline V and J ends were trimmed by 3 bases and 7 bases, with 18 bases remaining between them. The CDR3 runs 15 residues. From germline, CDR1 is SGHAT and CDR2 FQNNGV. The CDR3 region is CASSLGTGLLATQYF. The CDR3 DNA follows: TGTGCCAGCAGCTTGGGTACAGGCCTCCTTGCGACCCAGTACTTC.

The table lists this clonotype with many counts. The chain carries TRBV4-3 and TRBJ2-1, with D unresolved. This CDR3 region has 12 residues. Between the trimmed V and J ends, which lost 5 bases and 5 bases, there was a span of 7 bases. The V gene's germline CDR1 is LGHNA and CDR2 YSLEER. The CDR3 spells CASSTTNNEQFF. The CDR3 DNA is TGCGCCAGCAGCACCACAAACAATGAGCAGTTCTTC.

J is TRBJ2-3 and V is TRBV20-1, with TRBD2 matching over 10 bases. From germline, CDR1 is DFQATT and CDR2 SNEGSKA (reference sequence). V lost 3 bases to trimming and J lost 2 bases; unmatched junction nucleotides: 8. This CDR3 region has 16 residues. The CDR3 DNA reads as TGCAGTGCTAGTAGGGTTAGCGGGGGGCCCACAGATACGCAGTATTTT. This codes for CSASRVSGGPTDTQYF.

There are a few counts of this clonotype. The chain has TRBV27 and TRBJ2-7; D is unresolved. The V end was cut by 0 bases, the J end by 3 bases, with 12 bases between. This CDR3 has 15 amino acids. Looked up from germline, CDR1 is MNHEY and CDR2 is SMNVEV (reference sequence). CDR3 nucleotides: TGTGCCAGCAGTTTATCTGATCGCAGAGGCTACGAGCAGTACTTC. It specifies CASSLSDRRGYEQYF.

This clonotype showed up many times. The V gene is TRBV5-1, the J gene TRBJ2-7, with a tentative D call TRBD2 (5 bases). The germline V gene has CDR1 SGHRS and CDR2 YFSETQ. CDR3 length: 14 amino acids. V gave up 3 bases and J gave up 5 bases, with 15 bases separating them. In DNA form, the CDR3 reads TGCGCCAGCAGCTCCAGTTCCCCCGGGGACGAGCAGTACTTC. Amino acid sequence: CASSSSSPGDEQYF.

This clonotype has ten or more counts. The chain recombines TRBV5-1 with TRBJ2-7; 7 bases agree with TRBD1. This CDR3 region has 15 residues. Germline values: CDR1 SGHRS, CDR2 YFSETQ. J lost 2 bases, V lost 0 bases, and 5 bases had no gene match. For the CDR3, the DNA is TGCGCCAGCAGCTTGGGAGCACAGGGGACCTACGAGCAGTACTTC. Encoded protein: CASSLGAQGTYEQYF.

This clonotype appeared many times. The chain has TRBV5-5 and TRBJ2-1; no firm D call. V dropped 0 bases and J dropped 12 bases, with 13 bases sitting between them. Germline assignment: CDR1 SGHKS and CDR2 YYEKEE (reference sequence). The length of the CDR3 is 13 residues. The DNA of the CDR3 is TGTGCCAGCAGCTTGGAACTCCGGGTTGTGCAGTTCTTC. Translation gives CASSLELRVVQFF.

This clonotype was counted between two and nine times. V gene TRBV30 combines with J gene TRBJ2-3; 9 nucleotides match TRBD2. With V trimmed by 5 bases and J by 3 bases, 3 bases remained unmatched. Germline values: CDR1 GTSNPN, CDR2 SVGIG (reference sequence). This CDR3 comprises 13 residues. CDR3 sequence (DNA): TGTGCCTGGGGTGCGGGAGGGACAGATACGCAGTATTTT. Amino acids: CAWGAGGTDTQYF. Based on the CDR3 plus reference TRBV30 and TRBJ2-3, the full variable domain is SQTIHQWPATLVQPVGSPLSLECTVEGTSNPNLYWYRQAAGRGLQLLFYSVGIGQISSEVPQNLSASRPQDRQFILSSKKLLLSDSGFYLCAWGAGGTDTQYFGPGTRLTVL.

Ten or more counts support this clonotype. The V call is TRBV12-3 or TRBV12-4, the J call TRBJ1-2; 8 nucleotides align to TRBD1. The CDR3 is 15 residues long. J lost 8 bases, V lost 6 bases, and 14 bases had no gene match. CDR3 region: CASSAAGTGYPGYTF. The CDR3 nucleotides read TGTGCCAGCAGCGCGGCCGGGACAGGCTATCCAGGCTACACCTTC.

This clonotype showed up just a few times. J is TRBJ1-6 and V is TRBV20-1; 8 nucleotides match TRBD1. Germline values: CDR1 DFQATT, CDR2 SNEGSKA (reference sequence). This CDR3 has 13 amino acids. V gave up 3 bases and J gave up 9 bases; unmatched junction bases: 4. CDR3 bases: TGCAGTGCTAGGACAGGGGAGGTTTCACCCCTCCACTTT. This translates into CSARTGEVSPLHF.

This clonotype was picked up a small number of times. The J gene is TRBJ2-7, the V gene TRBV20-1; weak D call: TRBD2 (6 bases). CDR3 length: 13 residues. V was shortened by 5 bases and J by 3 bases, with 14 bases between the two germline ends. CDR1 and CDR2 from the germline V gene are DFQATT and SNEGSKA (reference sequence). CDR3: CSAERVDLYEQYF. The DNA for the CDR3 is TGCAGTGCTGAGCGGGTGGACCTCTACGAGCAGTACTTC.

This clonotype was recorded at least ten times. V and J are TRBV29-1 and TRBJ2-1, with D perhaps assigned TRBD1 or TRBD2 (5 bases each). V was shortened by 7 bases and J by 8 bases, with 21 bases between the two germline ends. The CDR3 covers 14 residues. Germline V gene lookup returns CDR1 SQVTM and CDR2 ANQGSEA. As DNA, the CDR3 is TGCAGCGCTTCATTGGGTGGGGGAGCCGATGAGCAGTTCTTC. Translated, it gives CSASLGGGADEQFF.